This passage covers 29 T cell receptor beta chains from one sample sequenced in a study of blood T cell repertoires in COVID-19. Profiling relied on immunoSEQ multiplex PCR, and the TCRdb table lists in-frame clones only, not all of them. The table has roughly 64,000 clones, approximately 90% seen once. Specimen: peripheral blood. Source of these receptors: a man aged 45-65 years with active COVID-19.

V gene TRBV3-1 (or the pseudogene TRBV3-2) combines with J gene TRBJ2-6; D perhaps matches TRBD1 (5 bases). Germline V gives CDR1 LGHDT, CDR2 YNNKEL (reference sequence). V was cut by 3 bases and J by 0 bases, with 9 bases left in between. The CDR3 has 16 amino acids. CDR3 residues: CASSHNQGSGANVLTF. The DNA for the CDR3 is TGTGCCAGCAGCCATAATCAGGGCTCTGGGGCCAACGTCCTGACTTTC.

This chain links TRBV25-1 with TRBJ1-1; D may be TRBD1 (6 bases). The CDR3 runs to 13 residues. The V gene lost 4 bases and the J gene lost 10 bases, with 16 bases spanning the gap. Germline V gene sequence: CDR1 MGHDK, CDR2 SYGVNS. The CDR3 spells CASSATGSLGAFF. DNA for the CDR3: TGTGCCAGCAGTGCTACAGGGAGTTTAGGAGCTTTCTTT.

The DNA of the CDR3 is TGTGCCAGCAGCTTAAAAGGGACTAGCGCAAACACCGGGGAGCTGTTTTTT. This sequence encodes CASSLKGTSANTGELFF. This rearrangement joins TRBV7-9 to TRBJ2-2, with 10 nucleotides matching TRBD2. The CDR3 has 17 amino acids. Germline loops: CDR1 SEHNR, CDR2 FQNEAQ (reference sequence). With 2 bases clipped from V and 2 bases from J, the junction kept 5 bases outside the gene matches.

Notes on this clone: Germline and junction disagree at one end, which may indicate a read error. The V gene is TRBV7-7, the J gene TRBJ2-2; unclear D gene. CDR3 size: 14 residues. CDR1 and CDR2 from the germline V gene are SSHAT and FNYEAQ (reference sequence). Here the CDR3 DNA reads TGTGCTAGCAGCATTACAGCGAACACCGGGGAGCTGTTTTTT. Residues: CASSITANTGELFF.

The chain joins TRBV9 to TRBJ2-4, with TRBD2 matching 7 bases. The germline V gene encodes CDR1 SGDLS and CDR2 YYNGEE. V lost 0 bases, J lost 0 bases, and 9 bases stayed unmatched. The CDR3 is made up of 18 amino acids. Here the CDR3 reads CASSVDGGGRLAKNIQYF. The CDR3 bases are TGTGCCAGCAGCGTAGATGGGGGAGGGAGATTAGCCAAAAACATTCAGTACTTC.

The gene calls are TRBV27 and TRBJ1-2; D call uncertain. This CDR3 comprises 12 residues. The V gene lost 2 bases and the J gene lost 11 bases, with 12 bases spanning the gap. Germline lookup yields CDR1 MNHEY and CDR2 SMNVEV (reference sequence). CDR3 loop: CASSLRGLGYTF. The CDR3 nucleotides read TGTGCCAGCAGTTTACGAGGGTTAGGGTACACCTTC.

This chain links TRBV7-8 with TRBJ2-3; D perhaps matches TRBD2 (7 bases). Trimming left V 3 bases short and J 4 bases short, with 20 bases between. Germline V gene lookup returns CDR1 SGHVS and CDR2 FQNEAQ. The CDR3 runs to 17 residues. The DNA of the CDR3 is TGTGCCAGCAGCTTCCTGCGGGGGCTGGTTGGGGCAGATACGCAGTATTTT. Translating it yields CASSFLRGLVGADTQYF. Combining the CDR3 with reference TRBV7-8 and TRBJ2-3 gives the whole variable domain GAGVSQSPRYKVAKRGQDVALRCDPISGHVSLFWYQQALGQGPEFLTYFQNEAQLDKSGLPSDRFFAERPEGSVSTLKIQRTQQEDSAVYLCASSFLRGLVGADTQYFGPGTRLTVL.

V gene TRBV2 combines with J gene TRBJ2-3; the D gene is possibly TRBD2 (6 bases). There are 14 residues in the CDR3. With 2 bases removed from V and 6 bases from J, the gap between germline ends came to 12 bases. CDR1 is SNHLY, CDR2 FYNNEI, per germline. CDR3 protein: CASSELLAEDTQYF. CDR3 DNA sequence: TGTGCCAGCAGTGAACTACTAGCTGAGGATACGCAGTATTTT.

This clone was seen only a few times. This sequence joins TRBV23-1 and TRBJ1-4; D possibly corresponds to TRBD1 (6 bases). TRBV23-1 is an ORF, with its function uncertain. There are 12 residues in the CDR3. V lost 9 bases and J 3 bases, leaving 8 bases between the germline ends. As DNA, the CDR3 is TGCGCCAGACAGGGAGCTAATGAAAAACTGTTTTTT. It encodes CARQGANEKLFF.

The V and J genes are TRBV7-3 and TRBJ2-3, with TRBD1 matching over 7 bases. V shed 5 bases and J 0 bases; nucleotides not matched to a gene: 5. This CDR3 region has 15 residues. The germline gives CDR1 SGHTA, CDR2 FQGTGA. CDR3 residues: CASSPQGMSTDTQYF. In DNA, the CDR3 is TGTGCCAGCAGCCCACAGGGGATGAGCACAGATACGCAGTATTTT.

This clone was counted once. The V call is TRBV5-1, the J call TRBJ2-5; unclear D gene. Between the trimmed V and J ends, which lost 4 bases and 11 bases, there was a span of 24 bases. CDR1 is SGHRS and CDR2 is YFSETQ in the germline V gene. The CDR3 has 15 residues. DNA for the CDR3: TGCGCCAGCAGCCGGCAGGCAGAGTACCAAGAGAGTCAGTACTTC. It yields the protein CASSRQAEYQESQYF.

The gene calls are TRBV6-2 or TRBV6-3 and TRBJ2-7; 8 nucleotides line up with TRBD1. Germline V CDR1 and CDR2: MNHEY, SVGEGT. Trimming cost V 6 bases and J 7 bases; bases outside gene matches: 8. The CDR3 runs 13 residues. The CDR3 sequence: CASSSDRAGEQYF. The CDR3 DNA reads TGTGCCAGCAGCTCGGACAGGGCGGGGGAGCAGTACTTC.

This clone was recorded only once. The rearrangement uses TRBV5-5 and TRBJ1-5; weak D call: TRBD1 (6 bases). The CDR3 spans 16 residues. V dropped 0 bases and J dropped 1 base, with 11 bases sitting between them. Germline V lookup: CDR1 SGHKS, CDR2 YYEKEE (reference sequence). The DNA for the CDR3 is TGTGCCAGCAGCTTGGGTCCAGGGGCGAGCAATCAGCCCCAGCATTTT. Protein sequence: CASSLGPGASNQPQHF.

A few counts support this clone. The CDR3 loop reads CASSAPNRDSPLHF. The CDR3 bases are TGTGCCAGCAGTGCCCCAAACAGGGATTCACCCCTCCACTTT. The genes are TRBV2 and TRBJ1-6, with D perhaps TRBD1 (6 bases). The CDR3 length is 14 residues. Per germline, CDR1 SNHLY and CDR2 FYNNEI. V gave up 4 bases and J gave up 8 bases, with 12 bases separating them.

The V gene is TRBV21-1, the J gene TRBJ1-2. TRBV21-1 is flagged as a pseudogene. The CDR3 extends over 18 amino acids. The CDR3 DNA reads as TGTGCCAGCAGCAAAGGATGGAGGGCCAAGGACGATAACTATGGCTACACCTTC. Its translation is CASSKGWRAKDDNYGYTF.

The table lists this clone with a count of one. The V gene is TRBV7-2, the J gene TRBJ1-6; D perhaps matches TRBD1 (5 bases). The germline V gene encodes CDR1 SGHTA and CDR2 FQGNSA. The ends were cut back, 5 bases at V and 7 bases at J, with 15 bases in the middle. The length of the CDR3 is 15 residues. The CDR3 here is CASSPRQGRNSPLHF. The CDR3 DNA sequence: TGTGCCAGCAGCCCCCGTCAGGGCAGGAATTCACCCCTCCACTTT.

V and J are TRBV28 and TRBJ2-1; 7 positions match TRBD2. The CDR3 contains 15 residues. J lost 4 bases, V lost 6 bases, and 9 bases had no gene match. Germline V gives CDR1 MDHEN, CDR2 SYDVKM. CDR3 DNA: TGTGCCAGCAGCCCCACTAGCGCGGTTTACAATGAGCAGTTCTTC. Translating gives CASSPTSAVYNEQFF.

The chain combines TRBV7-9 with TRBJ2-5; D remains unclear. The V end lost 5 bases, the J end lost 5 bases, and 12 bases lay between the germline ends. Looked up from germline, CDR1 is SEHNR and CDR2 is FQNEAQ (reference sequence). The CDR3 loop spans 13 amino acids. CDR3 in DNA: TGTGCCAGCAGCCCTGGGCATTCTGAGACCCAGTACTTC. It translates to CASSPGHSETQYF.

V is TRBV19 and J is TRBJ2-7; 7 positions match TRBD1. The CDR3 is 16 residues long. Looked up from germline, CDR1 is LNHDA and CDR2 is SQIVND (reference sequence). Germline trimming cut 3 bases from V and 5 bases from J; bases unmatched to any gene: 13. CDR3 nucleotide sequence: TGTGCCAGTAGTATTGAAGTAGGGGGCGTACGGGACGAGCAGTACTTC. It specifies CASSIEVGGVRDEQYF.

This clone was observed a single time. The chain links TRBV19 to TRBJ2-1; TRBD2 matches at 10 bases. There are 16 residues in the CDR3. Looked up from germline, CDR1 is LNHDA and CDR2 is SQIVND (reference sequence). J lost 3 bases, V lost 5 bases, and 7 bases had no gene match. The DNA of the CDR3 is TGTGCCAGTAGTTTAACCTTAGCGGGGGGCTACAATGAGCAGTTCTTC. This sequence encodes CASSLTLAGGYNEQFF.

The genes are TRBV10-3 and TRBJ2-7; no clear D gene. Per germline, CDR1 ENHRY and CDR2 SYGVKD. V lost 0 bases to trimming and J lost 6 bases, with 21 bases between them. The CDR3 sequence is 17 residues long. The CDR3 DNA sequence: TGTGCCATCAGTGAGTCACCCCCGAGTCCTGGAAGGAGCGAGCAGTACTTC. Translating it yields CAISESPPSPGRSEQYF.

V gene TRBV11-2 combines with J gene TRBJ2-7; 10 bases agree with TRBD2. In germline, CDR1 is SGHAT, CDR2 FQNNGV. This CDR3 spans 15 amino acids. V was pared by 1 base and J by 3 bases, with 3 bases of the junction left unmatched. The CDR3 DNA sequence: TGTGCCAGCAGCTTAGGGGTAGCGGGAGGCTACGAGCAGTACTTC. Amino acids: CASSLGVAGGYEQYF. The whole variable domain, remainder taken from reference TRBV11-2 and TRBJ2-7, is EAGVAQSPRYKIIEKRQSVAFWCNPISGHATLYWYQQILGQGPKLLIQFQNNGVVDDSQLPKDRFSAERLKGVDSTLKIQPAKLEDSAVYLCASSLGVAGGYEQYFGPGTRLTVT.

This chain uses TRBV5-1 with TRBJ2-3; TRBD2 matches at 8 bases. J gave up 5 bases and V 2 bases, and 7 bases lay outside the gene matches. Germline-derived CDR1 and CDR2 are SGHRS and YFSETQ. This CDR3 contains 15 residues. The CDR3 sequence is CASSLTSGRQDTQYF. The CDR3 DNA reads TGCGCCAGCAGCTTAACCAGCGGGAGACAAGATACGCAGTATTTT.

This clone appeared a few times. The chain uses TRBV7-2 and TRBJ1-2, with 7 positions matching TRBD1. Germline CDR1 SGHTA, CDR2 FQGNSA. CDR3 length equals 16 residues. Unmatched junction bases numbered 10, after V lost 1 base and J lost 5 bases. CDR3 in DNA: TGTGCCAGCAGCTTAGATTTGGGGGTACAGGGGTATGGCTACACCTTC. This encodes CASSLDLGVQGYGYTF.

V is TRBV5-1 and J is TRBJ2-3; maybe TRBD2 (5 bases). CDR1 SGHRS and CDR2 YFSETQ come from the germline V gene. The CDR3 has 14 residues. V was clipped by 0 bases and J by 13 bases, with 18 bases between them. The CDR3: CASSLGEGSLREYF. The CDR3 DNA is TGCGCCAGCAGCTTGGGCGAGGGAAGCCTCCGGGAGTATTTT.

This clone was seen only once. V and J are TRBV7-2 and TRBJ2-5, with 7 bases lining up with TRBD2. The germline V gene encodes CDR1 SGHTA and CDR2 FQGNSA. V gave up 4 bases and J gave up 5 bases; unmatched junction bases: 10. The length of the CDR3 is 15 residues. The chain's CDR3 is CASSSGLTIRETQYF. The CDR3 DNA sequence: TGTGCCAGCAGCTCGGGACTAACCATCAGGGAGACCCAGTACTTC.

The CDR3 nucleotides are TGCGCCAGCAGCTTGGGCGGGACTCGCGCCAACAATGAGCAGTTCTTC. It is translated as CASSLGGTRANNEQFF. V gene TRBV5-1 combines with J gene TRBJ2-1, with D possibly TRBD2 on 6 matching bases. Trimming removed 0 bases from V and 5 bases from J, with 15 bases in between. The CDR3 has 16 amino acids. CDR1 and CDR2 (germline): SGHRS, YFSETQ.

The chain links TRBV18 to TRBJ1-1; D unclear. CDR1 and CDR2 from the germline V gene are KGHSH and LQKENI. Trimming left V 6 bases short and J 5 bases short, with 13 bases between. The CDR3 consists of 13 residues. Here the CDR3 reads CASSTPQLTEAFF. CDR3 DNA sequence: TGTGCCAGCTCCACCCCCCAGTTAACTGAAGCTTTCTTT.

This clone has a handful of counts. The chain carries TRBV12-3 or TRBV12-4 and TRBJ2-7; no clear D gene. Trimming cost V 3 bases and J 2 bases, with 8 bases left between them. The CDR3 is 13 residues long. DNA of the CDR3: TGTGCCAGCAGTTTTGCCAGGACCTACGAGCAGTACTTC. Its translation: CASSFARTYEQYF.